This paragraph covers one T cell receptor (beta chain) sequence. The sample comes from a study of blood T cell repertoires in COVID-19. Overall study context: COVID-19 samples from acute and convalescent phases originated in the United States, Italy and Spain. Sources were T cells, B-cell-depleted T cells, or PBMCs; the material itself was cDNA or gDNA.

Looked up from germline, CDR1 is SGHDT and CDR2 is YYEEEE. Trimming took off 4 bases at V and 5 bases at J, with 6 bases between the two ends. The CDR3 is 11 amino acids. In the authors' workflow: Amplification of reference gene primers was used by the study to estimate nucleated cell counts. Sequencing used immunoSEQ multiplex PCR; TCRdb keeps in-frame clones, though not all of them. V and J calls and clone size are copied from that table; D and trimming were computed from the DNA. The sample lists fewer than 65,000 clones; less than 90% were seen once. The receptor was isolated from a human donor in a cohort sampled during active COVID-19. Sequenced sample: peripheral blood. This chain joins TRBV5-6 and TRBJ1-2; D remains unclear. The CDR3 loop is CASSTAYGYTF. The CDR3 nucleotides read TGTGCCAGCAGCACAGCTTATGGCTACACCTTC.